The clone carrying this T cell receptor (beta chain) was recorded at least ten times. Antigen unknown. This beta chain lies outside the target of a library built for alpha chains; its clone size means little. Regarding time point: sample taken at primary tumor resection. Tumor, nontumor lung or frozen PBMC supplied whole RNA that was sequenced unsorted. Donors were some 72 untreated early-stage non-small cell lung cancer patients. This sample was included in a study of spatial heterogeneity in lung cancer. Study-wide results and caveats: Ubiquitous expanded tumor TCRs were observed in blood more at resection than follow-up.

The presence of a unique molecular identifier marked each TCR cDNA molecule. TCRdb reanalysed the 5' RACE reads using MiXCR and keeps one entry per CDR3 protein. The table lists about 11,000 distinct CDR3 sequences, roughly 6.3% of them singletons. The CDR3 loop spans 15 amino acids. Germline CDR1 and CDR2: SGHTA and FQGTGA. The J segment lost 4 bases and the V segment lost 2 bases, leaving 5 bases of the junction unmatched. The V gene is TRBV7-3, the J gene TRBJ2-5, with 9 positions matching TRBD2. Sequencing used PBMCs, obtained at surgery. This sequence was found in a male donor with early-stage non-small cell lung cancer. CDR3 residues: CASSLWGSGGETQYF. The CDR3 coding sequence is TGTGCCAGCAGCTTATGGGGTAGCGGGGGAGAGACCCAGTACTTC. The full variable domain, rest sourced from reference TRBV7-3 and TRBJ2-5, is GAGVSQTPSNKVTEKGKYVELRCDPISGHTALYWYRQSLGQGPEFLIYFQGTGAADDSGLPNDRFFAVRPEGSVSTLKIQRTERGDSAVYLCASSLWGSGGETQYFGPGTRLLVL.